Listed below are T cell receptor beta chains from one sample, sequenced in a study of blood T cell repertoires in COVID-19. The table came from immunoSEQ multiplex PCR; TCRdb's copy has only in-frame clones and leaves some out. This sample has 200,000 to 300,000 clones; around nine tenths occur once, and the top ten carry over 4%. Sequences were obtained from peripheral blood. The receptor set was obtained from a woman aged 60-75 years with COVID-19, enrolled during active disease. CDR3s include the opening cysteine and the closing phenylalanine or tryptophan. Each record gives: J gene, D gene, V gene, clone size, CDR3 protein, CDR3 DNA. D genes are given only for firm matches. The size entry is marked missing in some rows and otherwise reads once, few, many or a size class.

J: TRBJ2-2; D: TRBD2; V: TRBV28; size: .; CDR3: CASSALPTSGSRGGELFF; DNA: TGTGCCAGCAGTGCCCTACCTACTAGCGGGAGTAGAGGCGGGGAGCTGTTTTTT
J: TRBJ2-5; D: TRBD1; V: TRBV6-5; size: once; CDR3: CASRPGQSQETQYF; DNA: TGTGCCAGCAGGCCGGGACAGAGCCAAGAGACCCAGTACTTC
J: TRBJ2-5; D: .; V: TRBV30; size: .; CDR3: CAWSPSGGGETQYF; DNA: TGTGCCTGGAGTCCTTCGGGTGGTGGGGAGACCCAGTACTTC
J: TRBJ1-1; D: .; V: TRBV9; size: .; CDR3: CASSATGNTEAFF; DNA: TGTGCCAGCAGCGCGACAGGGAACACTGAAGCTTTCTTT
J: TRBJ2-1; D: TRBD2; V: TRBV24-1; size: .; CDR3: CATSDGLAGKENEQFF; DNA: TGTGCCACCAGTGATGGACTAGCGGGAAAAGAAAATGAGCAGTTCTTC
J: TRBJ2-7; D: .; V: TRBV10-2; size: .; CDR3: CASRFQVPSYEQYF; DNA: TGCGCCAGCAGATTTCAGGTTCCCTCCTACGAGCAGTACTTC
J: TRBJ2-7; D: TRBD2; V: TRBV5-1; size: .; CDR3: CASSFRTSGYEQYF; DNA: TGCGCCAGCAGCTTTAGGACTAGCGGCTACGAGCAGTACTTC
J: TRBJ2-5; D: TRBD1; V: TRBV7-2; size: .; CDR3: CASSARQGAQETQYF; DNA: TGTGCCAGCAGCGCACGACAGGGGGCGCAGGAGACCCAGTACTTC
J: TRBJ2-7; D: TRBD1; V: TRBV6-5; size: .; CDR3: CASNNRGLYEQYF; DNA: TGTGCCAGCAATAACAGGGGGCTCTACGAGCAGTACTTC
J: TRBJ1-2; D: TRBD1; V: TRBV5-6; size: .; CDR3: CASSLVSLRRDRGPYGYTF; DNA: TGTGCCAGCAGCTTGGTAAGCTTGCGCCGGGACAGGGGTCCCTATGGCTACACCTTC
J: TRBJ1-3; D: .; V: TRBV18; size: .; CDR3: CASSHGAGNTIYF; DNA: TGTGCCAGCTCGCACGGTGCTGGAAACACCATATATTTT
J: TRBJ2-5; D: TRBD2; V: TRBV5-4; size: .; CDR3: CASRFGLAGLVKETQYF; DNA: TGTGCCAGCAGATTCGGACTAGCGGGTTTAGTTAAAGAGACCCAGTACTTC
J: TRBJ2-1; D: TRBD2; V: TRBV12-3/TRBV12-4; size: once; CDR3: CASRSAGANEQFF; DNA: TGTGCCAGCAGATCGGCGGGAGCCAATGAGCAGTTCTTC
J: TRBJ1-5; D: TRBD1; V: TRBV5-8; size: .; CDR3: CASSLRTGGRQPQHF; DNA: TGTGCCAGCAGCTTGAGGACAGGGGGCAGGCAGCCCCAGCATTTT
J: TRBJ1-1; D: .; V: TRBV28; size: .; CDR3: CASSLGQVNTEAFF; DNA: TGTGCCAGCAGTTTAGGGCAGGTGAACACTGAAGCTTTCTTT
J: TRBJ1-3; D: TRBD1; V: TRBV5-1; size: .; CDR3: CASRDRAGNTIYF; DNA: TGCGCCAGCAGAGACAGGGCTGGAAACACCATATATTTT
J: TRBJ2-7; D: .; V: TRBV7-8; size: .; CDR3: CASSPLSGLMTGYEQYF; DNA: TGTGCCAGCAGCCCGTTGTCGGGACTCATGACGGGCTACGAGCAGTACTTC
J: TRBJ2-5; D: .; V: TRBV5-1; size: .; CDR3: CASSSEGGQETQYF; DNA: TGCGCCAGCAGCTCGGAGGGTGGGCAAGAGACCCAGTACTTC